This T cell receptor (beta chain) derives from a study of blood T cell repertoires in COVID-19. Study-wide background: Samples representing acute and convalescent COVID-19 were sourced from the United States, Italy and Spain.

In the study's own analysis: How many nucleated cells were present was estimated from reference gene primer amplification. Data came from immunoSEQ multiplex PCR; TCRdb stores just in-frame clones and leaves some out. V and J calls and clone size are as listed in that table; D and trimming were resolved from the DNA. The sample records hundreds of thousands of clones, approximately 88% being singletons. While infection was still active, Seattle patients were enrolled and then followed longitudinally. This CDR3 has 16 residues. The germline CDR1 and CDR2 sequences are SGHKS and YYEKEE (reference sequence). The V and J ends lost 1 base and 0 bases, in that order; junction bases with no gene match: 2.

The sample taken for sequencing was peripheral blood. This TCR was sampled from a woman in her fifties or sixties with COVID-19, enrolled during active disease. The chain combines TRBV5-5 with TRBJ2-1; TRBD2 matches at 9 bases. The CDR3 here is CASSLTLAGSYNEQFF. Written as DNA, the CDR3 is TGTGCCAGCAGCTTGACACTAGCGGGCTCCTACAATGAGCAGTTCTTC.